A selection of T cell receptor beta chains follows, all from one sample in a study of beta chain features in type 1 diabetes. Measured with immunoSEQ multiplex PCR; TCRdb has only the in-frame clones, and not every one. Of 150,000 or so clones listed, approximately 62% are singletons. The sequenced material came from naive CD4+ T cells from blood. These receptors were taken from a man aged 25-40 years with type 1 diabetes. Each CDR3 is given with its conserved first and last residue. The D gene is left open where the match is weak. Size is omitted from some rows. Given values are once, few, many or a class for expanded clones.

j_gene	d_gene	v_gene	abundance	CDR3aa	CDR3nt
TRBJ2-5	NA	TRBV6-5	few	CASSGLQETQYF	TGTGCCAGCAGTGGATTACAGGAGACCCAGTACTTC
TRBJ2-2	TRBD1	TRBV6-6	NA	CASTGTGNTGELFF	TGTGCCAGCACTGGGACAGGGAACACCGGGGAGCTGTTTTTT
TRBJ2-7	NA	TRBV27	NA	CASSHSGQNYEQYF	TGTGCCAGCAGTCACTCGGGGCAGAACTACGAGCAGTACTTC
TRBJ2-3	NA	TRBV15	few	CATSQDGADTQYF	TGTGCCACCAGCCAAGATGGGGCAGATACGCAGTATTTT
TRBJ1-2	NA	TRBV7-9	NA	CASSILDYGYTF	TGTGCCAGCAGCATCCTGGACTATGGCTACACCTTC
TRBJ2-7	TRBD1	TRBV30	NA	CACRIGTGSSYEQYF	TGTGCCTGCCGAATCGGGACAGGGAGCTCCTACGAGCAGTACTTC
TRBJ1-2	NA	TRBV9	NA	CASSATRDGYTF	TGTGCCAGCAGCGCCACCAGGGATGGCTACACCTTC
TRBJ1-4	NA	TRBV30	few	CASQDRLKLFF	TGTGCCTCCCAGGACAGATTAAAACTGTTTTTT
TRBJ2-1	NA	TRBV25-1	NA	CASSGLRGNEQFF	TGTGCCAGCAGTGGTTTAAGGGGAAATGAGCAGTTCTTC
TRBJ2-7	TRBD1	TRBV30	few	CAWRAGGYEQYF	TGTGCCTGGAGGGCAGGGGGCTACGAGCAGTACTTC
TRBJ1-2	NA	TRBV19	NA	CASKNSGTVYGYTF	TGTGCCAGTAAAAATTCCGGGACGGTTTATGGCTACACCTTC
TRBJ2-7	NA	TRBV7-2	NA	CASSLEAGNYEQYF	TGTGCCAGCAGCTTAGAGGCAGGGAACTACGAGCAGTACTTC
TRBJ2-3	NA	TRBV6-6	NA	CASGGQRQGTDTQYF	TGTGCCAGCGGAGGGCAGAGACAGGGCACAGATACGCAGTATTTT
TRBJ1-1	NA	TRBV19	NA	CASSTPVMNTEAFF	TGTGCCAGTAGTACACCAGTCATGAACACTGAAGCTTTCTTT
TRBJ1-2	NA	TRBV6-1	NA	CASSPRRGERNGYTF	TGTGCCAGCAGTCCGAGGCGCGGGGAACGGAATGGCTACACCTTC
TRBJ1-4	NA	TRBV30	NA	CAWRGTTPEKLFF	TGTGCCTGGAGGGGGACAACCCCTGAAAAACTGTTTTTT
TRBJ2-7	NA	TRBV28	NA	CASSLGVLLQYF	TGTGCCAGCAGTTTAGGGGTACTCCTGCAGTACTTC
TRBJ1-1	TRBD1	TRBV9	few	CASSLDRGTEAFF	TGTGCCAGCAGCCTTGACAGGGGCACTGAAGCTTTCTTT
TRBJ2-7	NA	TRBV1	once	CTSTHISKRYEQYF	TGCACCAGCACCCATATATCGAAGAGGTACGAGCAGTACTTC
TRBJ1-2	TRBD1	TRBV29-1	few	CSVVPLTGSGGYTF	TGCAGCGTCGTACCCTTGACAGGGTCGGGCGGCTACACCTTC
TRBJ2-3	TRBD1	TRBV4-3	NA	CASSSGQGEDTQYF	TGCGCCAGCAGCTCCGGACAGGGGGAGGATACGCAGTATTTT
TRBJ1-5	NA	TRBV15	NA	CATSRDPGRLQHF	TGTGCCACCAGCAGAGATCCCGGCCGCCTACAGCATTTT
TRBJ1-1	NA	TRBV4-1	once	CASSQEVGKNTEAFF	TGCGCCAGCAGCCAAGAAGTAGGAAAGAACACTGAAGCTTTCTTT
TRBJ2-6	NA	TRBV10-3	NA	CAAAGSGANVLTF	TGTGCTGCGGCAGGGTCCGGGGCCAACGTCCTGACTTTC
TRBJ1-1	NA	TRBV30	few	CAWSLATEAFF	TGTGCCTGGAGTCTCGCTACTGAAGCTTTCTTT
TRBJ2-5	NA	TRBV29-1	few	CSGGTVQETQYF	TGCAGCGGGGGGACGGTCCAAGAGACCCAGTACTTC
TRBJ2-3	NA	TRBV7-6	NA	CASSFSGDLTDTQYF	TGTGCCAGCAGCTTTTCAGGGGACCTCACAGATACGCAGTATTTT
TRBJ1-2	TRBD1	TRBV30	NA	CAWRHRGRVNYGYTF	TGTGCCTGGAGGCACAGGGGGAGAGTGAACTATGGCTACACCTTC
TRBJ2-4	NA	TRBV15	NA	CATSSKQGFGDIQYF	TGTGCCACCAGCAGTAAACAGGGATTCGGAGACATTCAGTACTTC
TRBJ1-2	NA	TRBV9	NA	CASSVVGSGYTF	TGTGCCAGCAGCGTAGTGGGTAGCGGCTACACCTTC
TRBJ2-5	TRBD2	TRBV30	NA	CARSGGAKETQYF	TGTGCCCGCTCGGGGGGGGCAAAAGAGACCCAGTACTTC
TRBJ2-7	NA	TRBV7-9	few	CASSLAAGGSYEQYF	TGTGCCAGCAGCTTAGCGGCAGGAGGCTCCTACGAGCAGTACTTC
TRBJ1-1	NA	TRBV9	NA	CASSAPPGEASEAFF	TGTGCCAGCAGCGCCCCCCCAGGGGAGGCGAGTGAAGCTTTCTTT
TRBJ2-7	NA	TRBV29-1	NA	CSVERSETYEQYF	TGCAGCGTTGAAAGGTCAGAAACCTACGAGCAGTACTTC
TRBJ2-3	TRBD2	TRBV9	few	CASSSRLAGFTDTQYF	TGTGCCAGCAGCTCCAGACTAGCGGGGTTCACAGATACGCAGTATTTT
TRBJ2-7	NA	TRBV27	NA	CATAGTPSSYEQYF	TGTGCGACCGCCGGGACTCCTTCCTCCTACGAGCAGTACTTC
TRBJ2-3	TRBD1	TRBV7-2	NA	CASSFGQGRTDTQYF	TGTGCCAGCAGCTTTGGACAGGGGAGGACAGATACGCAGTATTTT
TRBJ2-7	TRBD1	TRBV29-1	NA	CSVEGDRSPYEQYF	TGCAGCGTTGAAGGGGACAGGAGCCCTTACGAGCAGTACTTC
TRBJ1-2	NA	TRBV29-1	NA	CSVEGDGYTF	TGCAGCGTTGAAGGGGACGGCTACACCTTC
TRBJ2-1	NA	TRBV30	NA	CAWSQGSSYNEQFF	TGTGCCTGGAGTCAGGGGAGCTCCTACAATGAGCAGTTCTTC
TRBJ2-1	NA	TRBV21-1	few	CASSDHGAGGYNEQFF	TGTGCCAGCAGCGACCATGGAGCGGGGGGTTACAATGAGCAGTTCTTC
TRBJ2-3	TRBD2	TRBV6-6	NA	CASRLAVSTDTQYF	TGTGCCAGCAGACTAGCGGTTAGCACAGATACGCAGTATTTT
TRBJ2-5	NA	TRBV4-3	NA	CASSQDRGRRLEETQYF	TGCGCCAGCAGCCAAGATCGGGGGCGGAGGTTAGAAGAGACCCAGTACTTC
TRBJ2-3	NA	TRBV30	NA	CAWTRAGLTDTQYF	TGTGCCTGGACCCGCGCCGGGCTCACAGATACGCAGTATTTT
TRBJ1-6	NA	TRBV29-1	few	CSARTVDNSPLHF	TGCAGCGCTCGGACAGTAGATAATTCACCCCTCCACTTT
TRBJ1-1	NA	TRBV29-1	NA	CSVRGTEAFF	TGCAGCGTGCGGGGAACTGAAGCTTTCTTT
TRBJ2-3	NA	TRBV30	few	CAWSVQGSDTQYF	TGTGCCTGGAGTGTTCAAGGGTCAGATACGCAGTATTTT
TRBJ2-3	NA	TRBV18	NA	CASSPLGHRDTQYF	TGTGCCAGCTCACCTCTTGGGCATAGAGATACGCAGTATTTT
TRBJ1-1	NA	TRBV30	NA	CAWSVDSLRMNTEAFF	TGTGCCTGGAGTGTAGACAGTCTCCGGATGAACACTGAAGCTTTCTTT
TRBJ2-5	NA	TRBV20-1	once	CSAGDGETQYF	TGCAGTGCTGGGGACGGGGAGACCCAGTACTTC
TRBJ2-3	TRBD1	TRBV7-9	few	CASSIRQGAGDTQYF	TGTGCCAGCAGCATCAGACAGGGGGCTGGAGATACGCAGTATTTT
TRBJ2-5	NA	TRBV7-2	NA	CASSLYSGEETQYF	TGTGCCAGCAGCTTGTATTCAGGGGAAGAGACCCAGTACTTC
TRBJ2-1	NA	TRBV6-5	few	CASTINTGEQFF	TGTGCCAGCACCATTAATACAGGGGAGCAGTTCTTC
TRBJ2-5	NA	TRBV9	once	CASSVGGGQETQYF	TGTGCCAGCAGCGTAGGGGGCGGCCAAGAGACCCAGTACTTC